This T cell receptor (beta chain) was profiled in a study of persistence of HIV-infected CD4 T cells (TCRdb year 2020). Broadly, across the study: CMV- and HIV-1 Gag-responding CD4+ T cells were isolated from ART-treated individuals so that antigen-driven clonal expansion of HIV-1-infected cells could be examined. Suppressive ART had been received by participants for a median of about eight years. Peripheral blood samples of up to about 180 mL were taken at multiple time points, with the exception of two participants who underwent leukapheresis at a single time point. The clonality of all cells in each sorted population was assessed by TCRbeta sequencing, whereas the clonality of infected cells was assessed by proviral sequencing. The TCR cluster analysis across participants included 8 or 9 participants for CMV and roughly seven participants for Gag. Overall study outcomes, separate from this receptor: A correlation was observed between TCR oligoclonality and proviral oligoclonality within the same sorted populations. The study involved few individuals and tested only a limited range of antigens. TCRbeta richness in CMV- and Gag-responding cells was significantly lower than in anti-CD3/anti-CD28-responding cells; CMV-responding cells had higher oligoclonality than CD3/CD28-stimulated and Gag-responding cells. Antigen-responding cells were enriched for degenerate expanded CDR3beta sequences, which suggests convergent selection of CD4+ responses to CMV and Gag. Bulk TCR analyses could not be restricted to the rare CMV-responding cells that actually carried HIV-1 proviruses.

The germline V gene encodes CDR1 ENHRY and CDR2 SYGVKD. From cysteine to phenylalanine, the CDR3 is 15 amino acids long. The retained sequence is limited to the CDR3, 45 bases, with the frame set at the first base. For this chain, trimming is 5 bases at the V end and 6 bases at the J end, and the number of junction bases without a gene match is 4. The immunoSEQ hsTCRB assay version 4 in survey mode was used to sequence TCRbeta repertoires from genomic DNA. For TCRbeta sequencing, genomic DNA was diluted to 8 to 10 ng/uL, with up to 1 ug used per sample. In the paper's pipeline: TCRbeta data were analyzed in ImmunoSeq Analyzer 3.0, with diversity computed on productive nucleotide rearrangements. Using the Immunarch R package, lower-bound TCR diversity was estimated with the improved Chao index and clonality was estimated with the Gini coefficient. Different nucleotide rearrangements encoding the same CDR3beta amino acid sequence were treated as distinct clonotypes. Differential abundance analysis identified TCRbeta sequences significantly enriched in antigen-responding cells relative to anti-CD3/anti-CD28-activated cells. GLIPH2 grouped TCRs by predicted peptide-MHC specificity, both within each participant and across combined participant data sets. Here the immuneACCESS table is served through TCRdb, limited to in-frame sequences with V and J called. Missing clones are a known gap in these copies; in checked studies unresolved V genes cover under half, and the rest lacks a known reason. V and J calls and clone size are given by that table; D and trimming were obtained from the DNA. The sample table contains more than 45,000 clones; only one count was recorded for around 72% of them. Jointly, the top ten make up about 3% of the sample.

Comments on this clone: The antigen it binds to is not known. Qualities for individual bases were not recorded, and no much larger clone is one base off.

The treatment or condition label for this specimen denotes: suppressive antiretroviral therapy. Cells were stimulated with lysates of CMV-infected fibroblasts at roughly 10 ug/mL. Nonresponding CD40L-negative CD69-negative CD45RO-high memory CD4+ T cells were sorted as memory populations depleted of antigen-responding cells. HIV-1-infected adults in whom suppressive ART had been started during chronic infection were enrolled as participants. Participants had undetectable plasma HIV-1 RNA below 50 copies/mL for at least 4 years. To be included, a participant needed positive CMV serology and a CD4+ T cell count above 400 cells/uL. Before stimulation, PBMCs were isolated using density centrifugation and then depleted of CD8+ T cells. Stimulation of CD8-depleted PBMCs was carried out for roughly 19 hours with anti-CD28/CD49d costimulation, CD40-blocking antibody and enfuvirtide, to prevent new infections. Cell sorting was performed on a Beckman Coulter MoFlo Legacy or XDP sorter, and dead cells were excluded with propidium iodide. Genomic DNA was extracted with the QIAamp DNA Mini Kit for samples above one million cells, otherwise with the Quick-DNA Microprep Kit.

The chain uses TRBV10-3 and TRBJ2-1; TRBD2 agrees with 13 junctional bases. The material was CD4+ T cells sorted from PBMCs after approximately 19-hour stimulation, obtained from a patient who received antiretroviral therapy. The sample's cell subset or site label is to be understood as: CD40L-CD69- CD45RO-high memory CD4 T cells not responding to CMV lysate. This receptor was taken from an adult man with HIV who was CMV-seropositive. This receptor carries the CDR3 CAISRTSGSSNEQFF. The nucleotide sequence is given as TGTGCCATCAGTCGGACTAGCGGGAGTTCCAATGAGCAGTTCTTC.